These 28 T cell receptor beta chains share one sample of origin, sequenced in a study of blood T cell repertoires in COVID-19. Here immunoSEQ multiplex PCR was the method, and the copy in TCRdb shows in-frame clones only, minus some. Among roughly 290,000 clones, approximately 80% were seen once, and the ten largest hold over 3.5%. Sample: peripheral blood. The receptors stem from a woman aged 50 to 60 with active or convalescent COVID-19.

The chain employs TRBV28 and TRBJ2-7, with 8 bases lining up with TRBD1. The V and J ends lost 5 bases and 5 bases, in that order; junction bases with no gene match: 8. The CDR3 sequence is 14 residues long. Germline assignment: CDR1 MDHEN and CDR2 SYDVKM. CDR3 DNA: TGTGCCAGCAGTCTACCGGGACAGGCGGACGAGCAGTACTTC. Translated: CASSLPGQADEQYF.

V usage is TRBV20-1 and J usage is TRBJ2-5; no clear D. V lost 3 bases, J lost 3 bases, and 11 bases lay in between. The CDR3 consists of 13 residues. CDR1 DFQATT and CDR2 SNEGSKA come from the germline V gene (reference sequence). This CDR3 is CSASYGLEETQYF. The CDR3 bases are TGCAGTGCTAGTTACGGGTTAGAAGAGACCCAGTACTTC.

V gene TRBV5-1 combines with J gene TRBJ2-1; TRBD1 matches 7 bases. Germline V CDR1 and CDR2: SGHRS, YFSETQ. The junction had 4 bases not matched to a gene; V was cut back by 3 bases and J by 4 bases. This CDR3 comprises 14 residues. CDR3 sequence reads: CASSSPGQYNEQFF. As DNA, the CDR3 is TGCGCCAGCAGCTCCCCGGGACAGTACAATGAGCAGTTCTTC.

The V gene is TRBV5-1, the J gene TRBJ2-2; 9 bases line up with TRBD1. Germline-derived CDR1 and CDR2 are SGHRS and YFSETQ. V shed 1 base and J 1 base; nucleotides not matched to a gene: 11. This CDR3 spans 19 amino acids. For the CDR3, the DNA is TGCGCCAGCAGCTTGTTACAGGACAGGGGTACATTGAACACCGGGGAGCTGTTTTTT. Residues: CASSLLQDRGTLNTGELFF.

The gene calls are TRBV29-1 and TRBJ2-1, with D possibly matching TRBD2 (5 bases). This CDR3 region has 14 residues. Germline CDR1 reads SQVTM; CDR2 reads ANQGSEA. The ends were cut back, 2 bases at V and 0 bases at J, with 8 bases in the middle. CDR3 amino acids: CSVEYGSSYNEQFF. The CDR3 nucleotides read TGCAGCGTTGAATATGGGAGCTCCTACAATGAGCAGTTCTTC.

The chain is built from TRBV19 and TRBJ2-6; 12 bases line up with TRBD1. The germline CDR1 and CDR2 sequences are LNHDA and SQIVND (reference sequence). The CDR3 sequence is 18 residues long. Losses at the gene ends were 5 bases for V and 4 bases for J; bases not matched to a gene: 9. The CDR3 loop is CASSSRGTGGPGANVLTF. CDR3 sequence (DNA): TGTGCCAGTAGTTCCCGAGGGACAGGGGGCCCCGGGGCCAACGTCCTGACTTTC.

The chain has TRBV30 and TRBJ1-2, with no clear D. V shed 1 base and J shed 7 bases, with 10 bases lying between them. Looked up from germline, CDR1 is GTSNPN and CDR2 is SVGIG (reference sequence). The length of the CDR3 is 12 residues. CDR3 amino acids: CAWSDTGGGYTF. In DNA, the CDR3 is TGTGCCTGGAGTGATACGGGTGGTGGCTACACCTTC. The full variable domain, with the rest looked up from reference TRBV30 and TRBJ1-2, is SQTIHQWPATLVQPVGSPLSLECTVEGTSNPNLYWYRQAAGRGLQLLFYSVGIGQISSEVPQNLSASRPQDRQFILSSKKLLLSDSGFYLCAWSDTGGGYTFGSGTRLTVV.

The chain links TRBV9 to TRBJ2-3; the match to TRBD2 covers 10 bases. The trim removed 3 bases at V and 1 base at J, leaving 8 bases unmatched. Germline assignment: CDR1 SGDLS and CDR2 YYNGEE. The CDR3 is made up of 17 amino acids. Here the CDR3 DNA reads TGTGCCAGCAGCGCCCGAGCGGGAGGGCCTGGCACAGATACGCAGTATTTT. This sequence encodes CASSARAGGPGTDTQYF.

The V and J genes are TRBV12-3 or TRBV12-4 and TRBJ2-4; D remains ambiguous. Trimming shortened V by 4 bases and J by 8 bases, and 12 bases separated the two germline ends. CDR3 length: 13 amino acids. This CDR3 is CASSSVLRDIQYF. The CDR3, as DNA: TGTGCCAGCAGTTCCGTACTTCGGGACATTCAGTACTTC.

V and J are TRBV28 and TRBJ2-4, with a tentative D call TRBD1 (8 bases). CDR1 and CDR2 (germline): MDHEN, SYDVKM. There are 18 residues in the CDR3. Deletions cut 5 bases from V and 0 bases from J, with 20 bases between. The CDR3 reads CASSLRFNRGGAKNIQYF. The CDR3 nucleotides are TGTGCCAGCAGTCTACGGTTTAACAGGGGGGGAGCCAAAAACATTCAGTACTTC.

The DNA of the CDR3 is TGTGCCAGCAGTTTATTCCTAGCGGCATACAATGAGCAGTTCTTC. As protein: CASSLFLAAYNEQFF. V usage is TRBV27 and J usage is TRBJ2-1; 7 bases line up with TRBD2. Germline CDR1 and CDR2: MNHEY and SMNVEV (reference sequence). The CDR3 consists of 15 residues. Losses at the gene ends were 1 base for V and 4 bases for J; bases not matched to a gene: 4.

The chain carries TRBV6-5 and TRBJ1-2; D perhaps matches TRBD1 (5 bases). Germline CDR1 MNHEY, CDR2 SVGAGI. The CDR3 has 15 residues. V lost 5 bases and J lost 6, with 19 bases in between. CDR3 DNA: TGTGCCAGCAGTAGCCATGGGGGAGGAGCCGATGGCTACACCTTC. Translating gives CASSSHGGGADGYTF.

The V gene is TRBV6-2 or TRBV6-3, the J gene TRBJ1-1; D gene ambiguous. Trimming removed 2 bases from V and 11 bases from J, with 9 bases in between. CDR1 and CDR2 from the germline V gene are MNHEY and SVGEGT. This CDR3 is 11 amino acids long. The CDR3 nucleotides are TGTGCCAGCAGTTACATGGGCGCCGCTTTCTTT. This translates into CASSYMGAAFF.

This rearrangement joins TRBV5-4 to TRBJ2-5; possibly TRBD2 for D (5 bases). The CDR3 totals 16 residues. Germline values: CDR1 SGHNT, CDR2 YYREEE (reference sequence). Trimming took 0 bases from V and 3 from J, leaving 15 bases between them. The CDR3 DNA follows: TGTGCCAGCAGCTTGGGGACTGAATACACTAAAGAGACCCAGTACTTC. Its protein is CASSLGTEYTKETQYF.

The V gene is TRBV9, the J gene TRBJ2-7, with 7 positions matching TRBD2. CDR1 is SGDLS and CDR2 is YYNGEE in the germline V gene. The J segment lost 6 bases and the V segment lost 0 bases, leaving 3 bases of the junction unmatched. The CDR3 extends over 13 amino acids. CDR3 sequence (DNA): TGTGCCAGCAGCGTAGACGGGGGGAGCGAGCAGTACTTC. This sequence encodes CASSVDGGSEQYF.

CDR3 coding DNA: TGTGCCAGCAGTGATTGGAGGGCAGGGGACAGCACTGAAGCTTTCTTT. Protein: CASSDWRAGDSTEAFF. The chain recombines TRBV2 with TRBJ1-1; 7 positions agree with TRBD1. The length of the CDR3 is 16 residues. Germline CDR1 and CDR2: SNHLY and FYNNEI. V lost 3 bases and J lost 4; bases outside the gene matches: 11.

CDR3 protein: CASSQGVGLARIEQYF. The CDR3 DNA sequence: TGTGCCAGCAGCCAAGGGGTGGGACTAGCTCGGATCGAGCAGTACTTC. This rearrangement joins TRBV4-2 to TRBJ2-7; TRBD2 agrees at 9 bases. This CDR3 is 16 amino acids long. Germline lookup yields CDR1 LGHNA and CDR2 YNFKEQ. Trimming took 1 base from V and 6 from J; bases not matched to a gene: 10.

This chain connects TRBV5-1 to TRBJ1-6; a possible D gene is TRBD1 (5 bases). Deletions cut 0 bases from V and 7 bases from J, with 11 bases between. The CDR3 loop spans 15 amino acids. CDR1 and CDR2 (germline): SGHRS, YFSETQ. Here the CDR3 DNA reads TGCGCCAGCAGCTTGGGGCAGGGCTCGAATTCACCCCTCCACTTT. Its protein product is CASSLGQGSNSPLHF.

The chain uses TRBV5-6 and TRBJ2-2, with TRBD1 matching 9 bases. The CDR3 runs 13 residues. Germline V gives CDR1 SGHDT, CDR2 YYEEEE. The trim removed 7 bases at V and 3 bases at J, leaving 1 base unmatched. This chain's CDR3 is CASDRGYTGELFF. DNA for the CDR3: TGTGCCAGCGACAGGGGGTACACCGGGGAGCTGTTTTTT.

The chain has TRBV4-2 and TRBJ2-7; 9 positions agree with TRBD2. CDR1 LGHNA and CDR2 YNFKEQ come from the germline V gene. CDR3 length: 17 residues. The ends lost 4 bases at V and 0 bases at J; junction bases unmatched: 10. CDR3 in amino acids: CASSPHLAGGLSYEQYF. CDR3 sequence (DNA): TGTGCCAGCAGCCCCCACCTCGCGGGAGGGCTCTCCTACGAGCAGTACTTC.

This clone appeared a few times. This sequence joins TRBV3-1 (or the pseudogene TRBV3-2) and TRBJ2-7; 9 bases align to TRBD2. V lost 1 base to trimming and J lost 4 bases; unmatched junction nucleotides: 5. CDR1 and CDR2 (germline): LGHDT, YNNKEL (reference sequence). The CDR3 length is 15 residues. The DNA for the CDR3 is TGTGCCAGCAGCCAAGTACCTAGCGGGGTATACGAGCAGTACTTC. This codes for CASSQVPSGVYEQYF.

The chain combines TRBV5-8 with TRBJ2-7; weak D call: TRBD1 (5 bases). Deletions cut 2 bases from V and 1 base from J, with 10 bases between. The CDR3 spans 14 residues. Germline CDR1 reads SGHTS; CDR2 reads YDEGEE. The CDR3 loop is CASSLPRVSYEQYF. The CDR3 DNA reads TGTGCCAGCAGCTTACCCAGGGTATCCTACGAGCAGTACTTC.

For the CDR3, the DNA is TGCAGTGCTACCGACAGTTATGGCTACACCTTC. This gives the protein CSATDSYGYTF. The V gene is TRBV20-1, the J gene TRBJ1-2, with D maybe TRBD1 (5 bases). This CDR3 is 11 amino acids long. CDR1 and CDR2 (germline): DFQATT, SNEGSKA (reference sequence). The V end lost 4 bases, the J end lost 5 bases, and 8 bases lay between the germline ends.

The genes are TRBV4-1 and TRBJ1-1; no definite D call. The CDR3 is 17 residues long. CDR1 is MGHRA, CDR2 YSYEKL, per germline. The ends were cut back, 0 bases at V and 0 bases at J, with 14 bases in the middle. The CDR3 DNA reads TGCGCCAGCAGCCAAGATCTGGAGGACCACATGAACACTGAAGCTTTCTTT. Amino acids: CASSQDLEDHMNTEAFF.

V usage is TRBV10-2 and J usage is TRBJ2-7; D perhaps matches TRBD1 (6 bases). The CDR3 contains 12 residues. Trimming left V 9 bases short and J 7 bases short, with 16 bases between. CDR1 is WSHSY and CDR2 is SAAADI in the germline V gene. CDR3 sequence (DNA): TGCGCCAGTAGCATGGGGGCTACGGAGCAGTACTTC. It encodes CASSMGATEQYF.

The chain joins TRBV28 to TRBJ2-3; a weak D match, TRBD2 (6 bases). This CDR3 spans 15 amino acids. The germline gives CDR1 MDHEN, CDR2 SYDVKM. Between the trimmed V and J ends, which lost 3 bases and 4 bases, there was a span of 14 bases. The CDR3 loop is CASSFPRRGSDTQYF. Written as DNA, the CDR3 is TGTGCCAGCAGTTTTCCCCGGAGGGGCTCAGATACGCAGTATTTT.

This chain uses TRBV13 with TRBJ1-1; D gene ambiguous. The CDR3 consists of 15 residues. Deletions cut 6 bases from V and 3 bases from J, with 17 bases between. Germline CDR1 and CDR2: PRHDT and FYEKMQ (reference sequence). Here the CDR3 DNA reads TGTGCCAGCAGTTCACTCGGACGGAGGGACACTGAAGCTTTCTTT. Protein product: CASSSLGRRDTEAFF.

The V gene is TRBV12-3 or TRBV12-4, the J gene TRBJ2-3; no firm D call. The V gene lost 1 base and the J gene lost 6 bases, with 8 bases spanning the gap. The CDR3 loop spans 13 amino acids. The CDR3 sequence is CASSLGLGDTQYF. The CDR3 DNA follows: TGTGCCAGCAGTTTAGGACTTGGGGATACGCAGTATTTT.